This T cell receptor beta chain was captured by sequencing in a study of early stage breast cancer tumors. Study summary: Of around 16 invasive breast tumors, twelve were hormone receptor-positive, HER2-negative. Study findings and constraints: In about 90% of the 16 patients, blood comparison separated tumor from normal breast. Most shared enriched TCRB sequences were commonly generated ones. Compared with adjacent normal breast tissue, tumors showed about 2.5-fold greater T cell density and higher clonality.

Only in-frame clones appear in the TCRdb table, and some are missing; sequencing was by immunoSEQ multiplex PCR. The table has 25,000 to 30,000 clones, around three quarters seen once; the top ten hold 12%. The CDR3 has 14 residues. Per germline, CDR1 LGHNA and CDR2 YSLEER. Trimming stripped 4 bases from V and 3 bases from J, with 10 bases between. Remarks on this clone: Its antigen is currently unknown.

Sequenced: blood. The rearrangement uses TRBV4-3 and TRBJ1-5; D is undetermined. This receptor was taken from a person between 55 and 69 years old with breast cancer. DNA for the CDR3: TGCGCCAGCAGCCCCGACATGATCAATCAGCCCCAGCATTTT. It yields the protein CASSPDMINQPQHF.